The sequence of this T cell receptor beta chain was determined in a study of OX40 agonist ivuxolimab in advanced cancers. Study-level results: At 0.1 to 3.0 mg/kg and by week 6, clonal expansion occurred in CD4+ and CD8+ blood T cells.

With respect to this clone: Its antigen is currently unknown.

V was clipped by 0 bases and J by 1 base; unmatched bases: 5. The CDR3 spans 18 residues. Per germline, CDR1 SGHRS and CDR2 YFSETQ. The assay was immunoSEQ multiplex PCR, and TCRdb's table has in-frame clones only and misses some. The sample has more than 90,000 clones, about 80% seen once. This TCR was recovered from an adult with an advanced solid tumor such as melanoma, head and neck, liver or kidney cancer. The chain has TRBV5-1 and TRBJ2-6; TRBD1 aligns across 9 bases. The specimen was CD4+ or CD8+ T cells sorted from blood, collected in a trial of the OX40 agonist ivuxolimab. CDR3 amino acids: CASSLGDRATSGANVLTF. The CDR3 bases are TGCGCCAGCAGCTTGGGGGACAGGGCGACTTCTGGGGCCAACGTCCTGACTTTC.